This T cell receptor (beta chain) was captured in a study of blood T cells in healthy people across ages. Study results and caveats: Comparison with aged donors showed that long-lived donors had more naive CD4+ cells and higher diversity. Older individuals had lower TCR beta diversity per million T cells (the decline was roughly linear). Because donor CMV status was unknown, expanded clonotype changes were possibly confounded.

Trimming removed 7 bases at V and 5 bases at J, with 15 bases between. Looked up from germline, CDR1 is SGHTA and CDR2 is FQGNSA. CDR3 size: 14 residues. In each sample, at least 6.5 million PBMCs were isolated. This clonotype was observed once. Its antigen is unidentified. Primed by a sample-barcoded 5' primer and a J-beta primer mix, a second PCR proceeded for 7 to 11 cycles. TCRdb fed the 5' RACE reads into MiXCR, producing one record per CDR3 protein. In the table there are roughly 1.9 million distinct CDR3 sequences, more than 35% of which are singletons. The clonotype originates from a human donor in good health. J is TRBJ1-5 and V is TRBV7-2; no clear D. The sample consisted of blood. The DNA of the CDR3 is TGTGCCAGCACCCAAGAGGTGAGGTATCAGCCCCAGCATTTT. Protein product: CASTQEVRYQPQHF.